This paragraph covers one TCR beta chain sequence. The authors generated TCR beta cDNA through 5'RACE template switching with UMIs. TCRdb re-called the 5' RACE reads and shows each CDR3 protein once, DNA omitted. The data show about 260,000 distinct CDR3 sequences, and the top ten clones hold 4% to 5%. This record belongs to a study of T cells expressing NK-cell markers. Background on the study: Researchers got TCR beta repertoires out of sorted CD3+CD56+NKG2C+, CD3+CD56+NKG2C- and CD3+CD56-NKG2C+ T cells. The eight sequenced donors comprised seven who were HCMV-seropositive and one who was seronegative.

CDR3 length equals 17 residues. Germline assignment: CDR1 SGHTA and CDR2 FQGNSA. The V and J genes are TRBV7-2 and TRBJ2-3; no DNA is available, so the TRBD2 call from TCRdb remains unchecked. Sequenced: blood T cells: a sorted CD56 or NKG2C T cell subset, CD4+ or CD8+ T cells, or bulk PBMC T cells (not recorded which). The clonotype was recovered from a woman aged 18-70 years in good health. The CDR3 loop is CASSPPRLAGVRDTQYF.